The clone carrying this TCR beta chain was counted once. What it binds is not known. Time point of the sample: week 35, safety follow-up. Vaccine doses each comprised 300 ug of mutant IDH1 20-mer peptide, with topical imiquimod. The data are from a study of a mutant IDH1 vaccine in newly diagnosed glioma. Trimming stripped 7 bases from V and 2 bases from J, with 13 bases between. The CDR3 has 14 amino acids. From germline, CDR1 is SEHNR and CDR2 FQNEAQ (reference sequence). Clones were read by immunoSEQ multiplex PCR, and TCRdb kept only the in-frame ones, dropping some. Of about 30,000 clones listed, more than 75% were seen once; the top ten hold around 11%.

The starting material was PBMCs, obtained from a glioma patient whose treatment included an IDH1 peptide vaccine. V is TRBV7-9 and J is TRBJ2-3, with D perhaps TRBD2 (5 bases). This receptor was obtained from a woman between 40 and 50 years old with glioma. This chain's CDR3 is CASTREGYTDTQYF. Written as DNA, the CDR3 is TGTGCCAGCACCCGAGAGGGATACACAGATACGCAGTATTTT.